One and the same sample provided the 15 T cell receptor beta chains below, sequenced in a study of shared clonotypes between healthy human individuals. The repertoire was sequenced with immunoSEQ multiplex PCR; TCRdb's copy has only in-frame clones and lacks some. The data show fewer than 3 million clones, approximately 90% seen once. Source material: naive CD4+ T cells from PBMCs. As for subset: CD45RA+ positively selected. Receptors originate from a man aged 18-30 years in good health. Some clones in this sample may be carry-over from other donors' samples.

This sequence joins TRBV6-1 and TRBJ1-2; D remains unclear. This CDR3 comprises 15 residues. CDR1 is MNHNS and CDR2 is SASEGT in the germline V gene. V was trimmed by 7 bases and J by 0 bases, leaving 15 bases between them. CDR3 protein: CASMLGPLTNYGYTF. CDR3 nucleotide sequence: TGTGCCAGCATGCTCGGGCCCCTGACTAACTATGGCTACACCTTC.

The gene calls are TRBV28 and TRBJ1-1, with D possibly TRBD1 on 5 matching bases. V dropped 5 bases and J dropped 4 bases, with 17 bases sitting between them. Germline V gives CDR1 MDHEN, CDR2 SYDVKM. This CDR3 spans 15 amino acids. CDR3: CASSHGRARGTEAFF. In DNA, the CDR3 is TGTGCCAGCAGTCACGGCAGGGCGAGGGGCACTGAAGCTTTCTTT.

This chain links TRBV11-2 with TRBJ2-2; D uncertain. The V end was cut by 3 bases, the J end by 5 bases, with 10 bases between. Germline lookup yields CDR1 SGHAT and CDR2 FQNNGV. The CDR3 has 14 residues. CDR3 amino acids: CASSLGLVTGELFF. In DNA form, the CDR3 reads TGTGCCAGCAGCTTGGGGTTAGTTACCGGGGAGCTGTTTTTT.

The chain combines TRBV14 with TRBJ2-7, with D perhaps TRBD1 (6 bases). The CDR3 sequence is 17 residues long. Trimming shortened V by 4 bases and J by 6 bases, and 25 bases separated the two germline ends. From germline, CDR1 is SGHDN and CDR2 FVKESK. The CDR3 DNA follows: TGTGCCAGCAGCCGGGGGAAATTCACAGGGCTCATCGGCGAGCAGTACTTC. This encodes CASSRGKFTGLIGEQYF.

This chain uses TRBV7-2 with TRBJ2-7; 8 bases fit TRBD2. The CDR3 sequence is 16 residues long. Germline trimming cut 0 bases from V and 2 bases from J; bases unmatched to any gene: 6. The germline V gene encodes CDR1 SGHTA and CDR2 FQGNSA. CDR3 sequence reads: CASSLALAGTPYEQYF. The CDR3 region has the DNA TGTGCCAGCAGCTTAGCCCTAGCGGGCACCCCCTACGAGCAGTACTTC.

V usage is TRBV23-1 and J usage is TRBJ1-5, with D hard to call. TRBV23-1 is classed as an ORF, of uncertain function. Trimming removed 7 bases from V and 2 bases from J, with 27 bases in between. The CDR3 covers 19 residues. CDR3 in DNA: TGCGCCAGCACCCCCTCTGGACCCGCGGAGCGTTCAGGCAATCAGCCCCAGCATTTT. Translation: CASTPSGPAERSGNQPQHF.

The chain links TRBV6-5 to TRBJ1-5; D is ambiguous. This CDR3 is 14 amino acids long. The V and J ends lost 5 bases and 3 bases respectively, with 11 bases between them. Looked up from germline, CDR1 is MNHEY and CDR2 is SVGAGI. For the CDR3, the DNA is TGTGCCAGCAGTAAGGACGGATTCAATCAGCCCCAGCATTTT. Translating gives CASSKDGFNQPQHF.

The gene calls are TRBV18 and TRBJ2-1; D remains unclear. Germline assignment: CDR1 KGHSH and CDR2 LQKENI. V lost 3 bases and J lost 5, with 5 bases in between. CDR3 length: 12 amino acids. The CDR3 DNA is TGTGCCAGCTCACCGTCAAACAATGAGCAGTTCTTC. This sequence encodes CASSPSNNEQFF.

Here the CDR3 DNA reads TGTGCCAGCAGGTCGGCGGGCGGAGATACGCAGTATTTT. It is translated as CASRSAGGDTQYF. The rearrangement uses TRBV2 and TRBJ2-3, with a tentative D call TRBD2 (5 bases). CDR3 length: 13 residues. Germline CDR1 and CDR2: SNHLY and FYNNEI. Deletions cut 6 bases from V and 5 bases from J, with 12 bases between.

With regard to this clone: The sample holds other DNA sequences that translate to the same CDR3. The gene calls are TRBV10-3 and TRBJ2-5; 7 bases line up with TRBD2. CDR3 length: 14 residues. V shed 0 bases, J shed 5 bases, and the junction held 3 bases outside the gene matches. The germline CDR1 and CDR2 sequences are ENHRY and SYGVKD. The CDR3 region has the DNA TGTGCCATCAGTGAGTCGGGAGGGGTGGAGACCCAGTACTTC. Protein product: CAISESGGVETQYF.

This rearrangement joins TRBV11-2 to TRBJ2-5; 10 bases map to TRBD2. The V segment lost 4 bases and the J segment 5 bases; nucleotides outside the gene matches: 7. Germline V gene lookup returns CDR1 SGHAT and CDR2 FQNNGV. This CDR3 is built from 15 residues. CDR3 DNA: TGTGCCAGCAGCTCGAGACTAGCGGGTAGGGAGACCCAGTACTTC. The encoded protein is CASSSRLAGRETQYF.

This clone has just a few counts. The rearrangement links TRBV29-1 to TRBJ1-1; no reliable D call. Germline V CDR1 and CDR2: SQVTM, ANQGSEA. Trimming cost V 1 base and J 4 bases, with 4 bases left between them. The CDR3 has 11 residues. The CDR3 region is CSVEGITEAFF. DNA of the CDR3: TGCAGCGTTGAAGGGATCACTGAAGCTTTCTTT.

V usage is TRBV5-8 and J usage is TRBJ2-7; TRBD1 might be the D (5 bases). V lost 2 bases to trimming and J lost 6 bases, with 9 bases between them. The germline V gene has CDR1 SGHTS and CDR2 YDEGEE. CDR3 length: 12 residues. The CDR3 coding sequence is TGTGCCAGCAGCTTAGGGGTTGGCGAGCAGTACTTC. Translated, it gives CASSLGVGEQYF.

The chain has TRBV7-3 and TRBJ2-3, with 9 positions matching TRBD1. J gave up 3 bases and V 5 bases, and 9 bases lay outside the gene matches. Looked up from germline, CDR1 is SGHTA and CDR2 is FQGTGA. This CDR3 region has 16 residues. The CDR3 protein is CASSGGQGLWTDTQYF. DNA of the CDR3: TGTGCCAGCAGCGGGGGACAGGGTTTATGGACAGATACGCAGTATTTT.

The chain recombines TRBV4-1 with TRBJ2-7; TRBD2 is a possible D gene (5 bases). CDR1 is MGHRA, CDR2 YSYEKL, per germline. Trimming stripped 4 bases from V and 2 bases from J, with 18 bases between. This CDR3 has 16 amino acids. The CDR3 DNA reads as TGCGCCAGCAGCCTACGCTCTAGCCCCGACCCCTACGAGCAGTACTTC. This gives the protein CASSLRSSPDPYEQYF.